Below are 15 T cell receptor beta chains sequenced from a single sample in a study of blood T cell repertoires in COVID-19. The method was immunoSEQ multiplex PCR; TCRdb's version includes in-frame clones alone and lacks a portion of them. The data contain about 80,000 clones, roughly 79% of them singletons. The source material was peripheral blood. The receptor set was obtained from a human donor in a cohort sampled during active COVID-19.

V gene TRBV30 combines with J gene TRBJ2-1, with 10 bases identical to TRBD2. J gave up 0 bases and V 4 bases, and 9 bases lay outside the gene matches. CDR3 length equals 17 residues. Germline CDR1 reads GTSNPN; CDR2 reads SVGIG (reference sequence). Here the CDR3 DNA reads TGTGCCTGGACCGGACTAGCGGAGAGGGGCTCCTACAATGAGCAGTTCTTC. Residues: CAWTGLAERGSYNEQFF.

This sequence joins TRBV28 and TRBJ2-1; the match to TRBD1 covers 8 bases. Germline V lookup: CDR1 MDHEN, CDR2 SYDVKM. V gave up 5 bases and J gave up 4 bases; unmatched junction bases: 7. The CDR3 spans 15 residues. The CDR3 loop reads CASSPRGPAYNEQFF. CDR3 nucleotides: TGTGCCAGCAGTCCCAGGGGGCCCGCGTACAATGAGCAGTTCTTC.

The chain joins TRBV7-2 to TRBJ2-1, with TRBD2 matching over 9 bases. Germline V lookup: CDR1 SGHTA, CDR2 FQGNSA. Germline trimming cut 5 bases from V and 3 bases from J; bases unmatched to any gene: 11. The CDR3 has 17 residues. CDR3 in amino acids: CASSKMSGGSFYNEQFF. The CDR3 DNA is TGTGCCAGCAGCAAGATGAGCGGGGGGTCCTTCTACAATGAGCAGTTCTTC.

The chain couples TRBV6-2 or TRBV6-3 to TRBJ2-7; the D gene is possibly TRBD1 (5 bases). The V end was cut by 0 bases, the J end by 4 bases, with 7 bases between. Germline V gives CDR1 MNHEY, CDR2 SVGEGT. The CDR3 sequence is 13 residues long. The CDR3 sequence: CASSYSRQYEQYV. The CDR3 DNA reads as TGTGCCAGCAGTTACTCTAGACAGTACGAGCAGTACGTC.

This sequence joins TRBV6-5 and TRBJ2-7; D remains unclear. The CDR3 extends over 14 amino acids. Germline CDR1 and CDR2: MNHEY and SVGAGI. With 2 bases removed from V and 2 bases from J, the gap between germline ends came to 10 bases. In nucleotides, the CDR3 is TGTGCCAGCAGTTACCCCGGGTCCCCCTACGAGCAGTACTTC. It encodes CASSYPGSPYEQYF.

The chain couples TRBV19 to TRBJ2-2; 9 bases agree with TRBD1. The length of the CDR3 is 19 residues. Germline-derived CDR1 and CDR2 are LNHDA and SQIVND (reference sequence). V was clipped by 7 bases and J by 0 bases; unmatched bases: 15. Written as DNA, the CDR3 is TGTGCCAGTACCTTGGTCTGGGGACAGGGCCTAACGAACACCGGGGAGCTGTTTTTT. Amino acids: CASTLVWGQGLTNTGELFF.

The chain joins TRBV2 to TRBJ1-5; tentative D call: TRBD1 (6 bases). The CDR3 is 16 residues long. V was shortened by 4 bases and J by 4 bases, with 17 bases between the two germline ends. Germline V CDR1 and CDR2: SNHLY, FYNNEI. The CDR3 DNA follows: TGTGCCAGCAGTGGTTCCGCGACAGGTCAAAATCAGCCCCAGCATTTT. Translation: CASSGSATGQNQPQHF.

The chain is built from TRBV19 and TRBJ2-1; 9 bases match TRBD2. V was clipped by 10 bases and J by 2 bases; unmatched bases: 6. Germline V gene lookup returns CDR1 LNHDA and CDR2 SQIVND (reference sequence). The CDR3 length is 14 residues. The CDR3 reads CATSAGGPYNEQFF. The CDR3 region has the DNA TGTGCCACCTCTGCGGGGGGGCCCTACAATGAGCAGTTCTTC.

The chain couples TRBV9 to TRBJ1-1; tentative D call: TRBD1 (6 bases). The germline gives CDR1 SGDLS, CDR2 YYNGEE. V gave up 0 bases and J gave up 5 bases, with 11 bases separating them. This CDR3 comprises 14 residues. The CDR3 here is CASSVAQTGTEAFF. The CDR3 DNA is TGTGCCAGCAGCGTAGCCCAAACAGGGACTGAAGCTTTCTTT.

The chain has TRBV12-3 or TRBV12-4 and TRBJ1-1; no firm D call. With 5 bases removed from V and 1 base from J, the gap between germline ends came to 8 bases. This CDR3 region has 13 residues. The DNA of the CDR3 is TGTGCCAGCAGTGATACTGAGAACACTGAAGCTTTCTTT. Translating it yields CASSDTENTEAFF.

This clone was picked up one time. The J gene is TRBJ2-5, the V gene TRBV7-6, with D possibly matching TRBD2 (7 bases). The CDR3 is made up of 16 amino acids. Trimming pared 5 bases from V and 1 base from J, leaving 17 bases between. Germline-derived CDR1 and CDR2 are SGHVS and FNYEAQ. CDR3 DNA: TGTGCCAGCAGCCCCAATGGGGGGGGGCCCCAAGAGACCCAGTACTTC. Amino acid sequence: CASSPNGGGPQETQYF.

The V gene is TRBV14, the J gene TRBJ2-7; TRBD1 aligns across 10 bases. Germline-derived CDR1 and CDR2 are SGHDN and FVKESK. The CDR3 runs to 14 residues. With 1 base clipped from V and 4 bases from J, the junction kept 1 base outside the gene matches. Written as DNA, the CDR3 is TGTGCCAGCAGCCAAGGGACAGGGGGGTACGAGCAGTACGTC. Its protein product is CASSQGTGGYEQYV.

The rearrangement uses TRBV4-1 and TRBJ2-7; TRBD1 matches at 8 bases. With 3 bases clipped from V and 4 bases from J, the junction kept 11 bases outside the gene matches. The CDR3 is made up of 16 amino acids. Germline lookup yields CDR1 MGHRA and CDR2 YSYEKL. The CDR3 spells CASSQGSTGELYEQYF. DNA for the CDR3: TGCGCCAGCAGCCAGGGCTCGACAGGGGAGTTGTACGAGCAGTACTTC.

This sequence joins TRBV2 and TRBJ1-6; TRBD1 is a possible D gene (5 bases). Looked up from germline, CDR1 is SNHLY and CDR2 is FYNNEI. The CDR3 has 17 amino acids. The germline V and J ends were trimmed by 1 base and 5 bases, with 15 bases remaining between them. The CDR3 region has the DNA TGTGCCAGCAGTGAAGATCCTAAAACAGGACATAATTCACCCCTCCACTTT. It is translated as CASSEDPKTGHNSPLHF.

The chain couples TRBV4-1 to TRBJ2-7, with TRBD1 matching over 10 bases. The CDR3 is 15 amino acids. V was clipped by 5 bases and J by 5 bases; unmatched bases: 9. Germline-derived CDR1 and CDR2 are MGHRA and YSYEKL. CDR3 in DNA: TGCGCCAGCAGCGCCCCGGGACAGGGGAGAAACGAGCAGTACTTC. It codes for CASSAPGQGRNEQYF.